This entry features one T cell receptor (beta chain) sequence. The sample belongs to a study of control samples from healthy donors and cancer patients. Sequencing used immunoSEQ multiplex PCR; TCRdb keeps in-frame clones, though not all of them. The sample gives 190,000 or so clones, just under 95% of which show up once; about 1.6% is in the top ten. Sequenced input: blood. This receptor was taken from a man between 18 and 29 years old in good health.

This CDR3 reads CASGPGQGSDTQYF. In nucleotides, the CDR3 is TGTGCTAGTGGTCCCGGACAGGGGTCAGATACGCAGTATTTT. This chain uses TRBV12-5 with TRBJ2-3; 9 positions agree with TRBD1. Germline trimming cut 5 bases from V and 4 bases from J; bases unmatched to any gene: 4. This CDR3 has 14 amino acids. The germline CDR1 and CDR2 sequences are LGHNT and FRNRAP.